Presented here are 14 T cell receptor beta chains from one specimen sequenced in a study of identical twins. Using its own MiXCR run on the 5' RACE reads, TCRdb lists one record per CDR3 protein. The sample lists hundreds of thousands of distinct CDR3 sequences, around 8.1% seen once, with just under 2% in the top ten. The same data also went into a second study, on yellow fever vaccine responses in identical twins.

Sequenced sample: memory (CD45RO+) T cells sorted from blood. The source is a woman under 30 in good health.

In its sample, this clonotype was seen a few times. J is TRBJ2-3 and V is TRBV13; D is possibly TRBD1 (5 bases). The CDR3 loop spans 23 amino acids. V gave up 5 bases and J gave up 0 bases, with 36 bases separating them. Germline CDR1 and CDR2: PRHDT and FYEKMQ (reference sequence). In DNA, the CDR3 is TGTGCCAGCAGCGCCCCCCAATTCCCCCCCAGTAGTCCTCAGGGCACTAGCACAGATACGCAGTATTTT. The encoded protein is CASSAPQFPPSSPQGTSTDTQYF.

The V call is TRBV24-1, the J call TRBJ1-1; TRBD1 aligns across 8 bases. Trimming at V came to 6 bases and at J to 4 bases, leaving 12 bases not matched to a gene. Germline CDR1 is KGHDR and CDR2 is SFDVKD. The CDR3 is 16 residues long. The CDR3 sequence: CATSSTGGSGGTEAFF. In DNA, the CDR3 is TGTGCCACCAGTAGCACAGGGGGTTCTGGAGGCACTGAAGCTTTCTTT.

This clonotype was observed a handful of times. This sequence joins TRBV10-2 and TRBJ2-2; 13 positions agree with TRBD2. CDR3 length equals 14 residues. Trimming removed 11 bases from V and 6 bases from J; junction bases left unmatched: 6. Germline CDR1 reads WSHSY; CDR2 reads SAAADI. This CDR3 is CAVHGTSGAGELFF. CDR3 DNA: TGCGCCGTTCACGGGACTAGCGGGGCCGGGGAGCTGTTTTTT.

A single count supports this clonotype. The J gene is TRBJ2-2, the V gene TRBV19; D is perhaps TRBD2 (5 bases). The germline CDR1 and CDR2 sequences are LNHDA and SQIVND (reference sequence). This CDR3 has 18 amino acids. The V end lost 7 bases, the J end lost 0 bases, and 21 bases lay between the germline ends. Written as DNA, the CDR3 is TGTGCCAGTATCGGCCTGGGTCGGGGAATTCCGAACACCGGGGAGCTGTTTTTT. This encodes CASIGLGRGIPNTGELFF.

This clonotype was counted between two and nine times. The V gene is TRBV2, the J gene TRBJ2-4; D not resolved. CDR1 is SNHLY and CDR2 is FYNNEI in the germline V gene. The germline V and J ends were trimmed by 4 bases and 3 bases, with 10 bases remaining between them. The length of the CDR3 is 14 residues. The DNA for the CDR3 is TGTGCCAGCAGTGTCGACGCCGTCAAAAACATTCAGTACTTC. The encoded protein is CASSVDAVKNIQYF.

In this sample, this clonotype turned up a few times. The CDR3 sequence is CASSSEELNSPLHF. In DNA form, the CDR3 reads TGTGCCAGCAGTTCAGAGGAGTTGAATTCACCCCTCCACTTT. The chain joins TRBV12-3 or TRBV12-4 to TRBJ1-6; D ambiguous. The CDR3 runs 14 residues. V was clipped by 4 bases and J by 7 bases, with 11 bases between them.

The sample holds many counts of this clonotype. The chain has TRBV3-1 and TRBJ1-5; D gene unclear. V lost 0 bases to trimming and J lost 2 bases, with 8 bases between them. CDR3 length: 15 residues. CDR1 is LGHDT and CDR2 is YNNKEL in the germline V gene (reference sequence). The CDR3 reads CASSQDGQGNQPQHF. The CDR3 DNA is TGTGCCAGCAGCCAAGATGGGCAGGGCAATCAGCCCCAGCATTTT.

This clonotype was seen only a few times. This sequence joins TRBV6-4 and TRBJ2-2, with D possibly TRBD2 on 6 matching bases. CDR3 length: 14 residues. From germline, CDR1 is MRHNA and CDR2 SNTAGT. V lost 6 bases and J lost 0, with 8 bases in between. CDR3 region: CASRLAPNTGELFF. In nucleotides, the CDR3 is TGTGCCAGCAGACTAGCCCCGAACACCGGGGAGCTGTTTTTT.

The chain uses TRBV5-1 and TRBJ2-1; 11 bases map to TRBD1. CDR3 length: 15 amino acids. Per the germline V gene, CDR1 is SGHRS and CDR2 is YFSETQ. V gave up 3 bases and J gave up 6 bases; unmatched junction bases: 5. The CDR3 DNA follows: TGCGCCAGCAGCTCGTGGGGGACAGGGGGCAATGAGCAGTTCTTC. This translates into CASSSWGTGGNEQFF.

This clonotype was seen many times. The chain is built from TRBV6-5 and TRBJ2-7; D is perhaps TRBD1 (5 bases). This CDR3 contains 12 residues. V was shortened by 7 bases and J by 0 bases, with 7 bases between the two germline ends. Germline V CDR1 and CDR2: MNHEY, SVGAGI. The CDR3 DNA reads TGTGCCAGCACAGGGAACTCCTACGAGCAGTACTTC. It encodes CASTGNSYEQYF.

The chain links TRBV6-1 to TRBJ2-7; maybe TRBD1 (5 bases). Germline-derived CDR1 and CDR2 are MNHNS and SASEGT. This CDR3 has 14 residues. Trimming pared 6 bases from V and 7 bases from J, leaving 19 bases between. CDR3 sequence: CASRLAAGYEEQYF. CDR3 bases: TGTGCCAGCAGACTGGCGGCAGGGTACGAGGAGCAGTACTTC.

This CDR3 is CASRHRDNPYGYTF. The DNA for the CDR3 is TGTGCCAGCCGTCACCGGGACAACCCCTATGGCTACACCTTC. The V call is TRBV27, the J call TRBJ1-2; D is perhaps TRBD1 (6 bases). V was cut by 8 bases and J by 4 bases, with 17 bases left in between. The CDR3 is made up of 14 amino acids. CDR1 and CDR2 (germline): MNHEY, SMNVEV (reference sequence).

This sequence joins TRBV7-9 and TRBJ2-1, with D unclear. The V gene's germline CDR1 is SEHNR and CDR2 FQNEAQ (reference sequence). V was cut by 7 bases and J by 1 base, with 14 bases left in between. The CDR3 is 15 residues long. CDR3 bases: TGTGCCAGCACCCCAGGCTGGATATCCTACAATGAGCAGTTCTTC. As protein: CASTPGWISYNEQFF.

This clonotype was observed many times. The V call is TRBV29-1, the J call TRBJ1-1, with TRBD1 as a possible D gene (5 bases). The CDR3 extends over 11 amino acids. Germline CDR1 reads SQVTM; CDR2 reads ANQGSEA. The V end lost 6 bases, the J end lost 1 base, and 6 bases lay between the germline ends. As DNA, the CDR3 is TGCAGCGTCGGACAGAACACTGAAGCTTTCTTT. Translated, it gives CSVGQNTEAFF. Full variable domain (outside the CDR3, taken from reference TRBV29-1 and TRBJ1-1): SAVISQKPSRDICQRGTSLTIQCQVDSQVTMMFWYRQQPGQSLTLIATANQGSEATYESGFVIDKFPISRPNLTFSTLTVSNMSPEDSSIYLCSVGQNTEAFFGQGTRLTVV.